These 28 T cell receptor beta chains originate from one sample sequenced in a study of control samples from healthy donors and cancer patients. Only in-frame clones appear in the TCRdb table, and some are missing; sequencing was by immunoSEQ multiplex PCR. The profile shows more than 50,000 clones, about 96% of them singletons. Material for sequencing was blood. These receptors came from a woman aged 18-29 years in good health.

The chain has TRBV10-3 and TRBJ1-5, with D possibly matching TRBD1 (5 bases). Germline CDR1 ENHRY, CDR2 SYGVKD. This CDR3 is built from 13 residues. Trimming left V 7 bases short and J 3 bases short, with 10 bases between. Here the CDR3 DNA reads TGTGCCATCACTGGGGACCTCAATCAGCCCCAGCATTTT. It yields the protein CAITGDLNQPQHF.

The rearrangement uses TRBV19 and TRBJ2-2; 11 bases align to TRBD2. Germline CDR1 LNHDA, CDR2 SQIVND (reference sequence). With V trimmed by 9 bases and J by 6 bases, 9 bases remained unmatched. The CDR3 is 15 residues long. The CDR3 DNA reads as TGTGCCAGCAAGTATAGCGGGGGGGATTCCGGGGAGCTGTTTTTT. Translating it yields CASKYSGGDSGELFF. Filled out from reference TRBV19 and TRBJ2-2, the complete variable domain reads DGGITQSPKYLFRKEGQNVTLSCEQNLNHDAMYWYRQDPGQGLRLIYYSQIVNDFQKGDIAEGYSVSREKKESFPLTVTSAQKNPTAFYLCASKYSGGDSGELFFGEGSRLTVL.

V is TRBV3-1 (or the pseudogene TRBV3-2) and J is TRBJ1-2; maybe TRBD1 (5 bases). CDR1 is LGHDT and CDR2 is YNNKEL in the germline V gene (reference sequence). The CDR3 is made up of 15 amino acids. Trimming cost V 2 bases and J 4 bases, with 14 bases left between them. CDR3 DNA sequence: TGTGCCAGCAGCCAATCAGGGTCCCGCTTCTATGGCTACACCTTC. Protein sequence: CASSQSGSRFYGYTF.

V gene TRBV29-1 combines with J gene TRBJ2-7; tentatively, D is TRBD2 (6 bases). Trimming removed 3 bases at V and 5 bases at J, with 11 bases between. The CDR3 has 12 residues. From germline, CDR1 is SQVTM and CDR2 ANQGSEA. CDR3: CSVDSGVNEQYF. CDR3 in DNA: TGCAGCGTTGATTCGGGGGTGAACGAGCAGTACTTC.

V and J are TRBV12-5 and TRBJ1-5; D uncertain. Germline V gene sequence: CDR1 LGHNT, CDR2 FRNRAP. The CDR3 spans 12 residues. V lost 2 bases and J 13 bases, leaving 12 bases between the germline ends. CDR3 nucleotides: TGTGCTAGTGGTTTGTTTTCCCAGATTCAGCATTTT. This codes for CASGLFSQIQHF.

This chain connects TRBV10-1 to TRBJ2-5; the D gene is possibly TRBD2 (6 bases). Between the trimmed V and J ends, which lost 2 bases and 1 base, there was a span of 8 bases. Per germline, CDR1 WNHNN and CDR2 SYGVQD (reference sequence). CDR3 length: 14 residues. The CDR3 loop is CASSEREAQETQYF. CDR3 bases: TGCGCCAGCAGTGAGAGGGAGGCCCAAGAGACCCAGTACTTC.

CDR3 protein: CASSLQGRAGGLYNEQFF. The CDR3 DNA is TGTGCCAGCTCACTCCAAGGAAGAGCGGGGGGGCTATACAATGAGCAGTTCTTC. The chain couples TRBV18 to TRBJ2-1; TRBD2 matches 10 bases. This CDR3 region has 18 residues. The V gene end was trimmed by 4 bases and the J gene end by 4 bases; junction bases not matched to a gene: 13. The germline V gene has CDR1 KGHSH and CDR2 LQKENI.

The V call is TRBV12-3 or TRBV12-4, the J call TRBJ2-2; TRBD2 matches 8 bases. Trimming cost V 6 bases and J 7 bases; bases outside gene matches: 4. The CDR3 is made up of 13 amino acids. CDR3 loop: CASRSAGVGELFF. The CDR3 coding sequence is TGTGCCAGCAGGTCAGCGGGGGTCGGGGAGCTGTTTTTT.

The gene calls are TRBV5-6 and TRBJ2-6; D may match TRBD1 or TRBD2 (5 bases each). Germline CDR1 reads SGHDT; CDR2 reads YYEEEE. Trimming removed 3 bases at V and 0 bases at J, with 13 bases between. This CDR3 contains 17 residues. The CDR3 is CASSSGTRASGANVLTF. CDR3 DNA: TGTGCCAGCAGCTCCGGGACCCGGGCCTCTGGGGCCAACGTCCTGACTTTC.

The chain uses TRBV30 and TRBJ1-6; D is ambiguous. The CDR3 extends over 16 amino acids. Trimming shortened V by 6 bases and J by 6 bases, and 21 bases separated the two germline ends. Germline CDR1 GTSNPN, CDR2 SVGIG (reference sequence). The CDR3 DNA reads TGTGCCTGCCCTGTCCGGACTCCAACAGCTAATTCACCCCTCCACTTT. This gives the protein CACPVRTPTANSPLHF.

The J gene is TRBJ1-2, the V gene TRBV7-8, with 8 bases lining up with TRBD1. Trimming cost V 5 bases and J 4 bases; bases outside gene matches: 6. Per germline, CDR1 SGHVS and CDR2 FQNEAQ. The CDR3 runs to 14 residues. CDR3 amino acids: CASSHRDRGYGYTF. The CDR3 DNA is TGTGCCAGCAGCCACCGTGACAGGGGCTATGGCTACACCTTC.

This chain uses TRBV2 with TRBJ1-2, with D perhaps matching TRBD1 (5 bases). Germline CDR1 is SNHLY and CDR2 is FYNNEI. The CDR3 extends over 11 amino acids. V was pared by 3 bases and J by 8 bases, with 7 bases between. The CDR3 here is CASSDRGGYTF. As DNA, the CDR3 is TGTGCCAGCAGTGATAGGGGCGGCTACACCTTC.

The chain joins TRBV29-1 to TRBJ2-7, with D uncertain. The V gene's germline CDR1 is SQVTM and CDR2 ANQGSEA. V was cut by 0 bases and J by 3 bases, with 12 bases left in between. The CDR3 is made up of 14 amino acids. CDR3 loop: CSVEEAALYYEQYF. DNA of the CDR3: TGCAGCGTTGAAGAGGCGGCTTTATACTACGAGCAGTACTTC.

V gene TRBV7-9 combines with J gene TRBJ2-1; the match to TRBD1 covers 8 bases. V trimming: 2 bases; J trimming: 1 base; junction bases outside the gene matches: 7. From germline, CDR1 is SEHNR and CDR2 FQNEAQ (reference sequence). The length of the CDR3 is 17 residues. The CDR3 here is CASSLRGQDLSYNEQFF. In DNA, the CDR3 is TGTGCCAGCAGCTTACGGGGACAGGACTTATCCTACAATGAGCAGTTCTTC.

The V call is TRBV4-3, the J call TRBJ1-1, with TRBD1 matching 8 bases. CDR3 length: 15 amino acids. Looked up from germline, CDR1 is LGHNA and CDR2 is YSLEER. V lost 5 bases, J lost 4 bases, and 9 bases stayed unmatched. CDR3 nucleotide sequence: TGCGCCAGCAGCTTTCGTGCAACAGGGGGCACTGAAGCTTTCTTT. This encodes CASSFRATGGTEAFF.

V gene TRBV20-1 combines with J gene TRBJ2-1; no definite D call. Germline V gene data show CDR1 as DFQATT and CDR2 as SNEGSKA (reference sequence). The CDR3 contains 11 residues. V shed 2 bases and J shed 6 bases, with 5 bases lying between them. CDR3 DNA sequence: TGCAGTGCTAGACACAGCAATGAGCAGTTCTTC. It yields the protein CSARHSNEQFF.

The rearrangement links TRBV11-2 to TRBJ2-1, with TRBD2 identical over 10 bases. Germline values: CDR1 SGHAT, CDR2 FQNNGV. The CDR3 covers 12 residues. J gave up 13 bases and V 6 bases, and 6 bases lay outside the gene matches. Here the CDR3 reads CASRTLAGKQFF. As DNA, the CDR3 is TGTGCCAGCAGGACACTAGCGGGGAAACAGTTCTTC.

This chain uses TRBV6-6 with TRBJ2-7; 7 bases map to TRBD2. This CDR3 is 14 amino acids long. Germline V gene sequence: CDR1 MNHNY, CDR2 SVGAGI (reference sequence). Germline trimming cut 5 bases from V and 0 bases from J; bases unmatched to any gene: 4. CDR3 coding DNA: TGTGCCAGCAGTGTCGGGGGGAGCTCCTACGAGCAGTACTTC. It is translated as CASSVGGSSYEQYF.

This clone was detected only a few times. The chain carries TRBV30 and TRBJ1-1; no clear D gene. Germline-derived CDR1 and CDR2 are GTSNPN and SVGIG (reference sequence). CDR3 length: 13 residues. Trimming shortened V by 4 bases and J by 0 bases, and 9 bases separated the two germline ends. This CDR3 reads CAWIPPLNTEAFF. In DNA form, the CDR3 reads TGTGCCTGGATACCCCCGCTGAACACTGAAGCTTTCTTT. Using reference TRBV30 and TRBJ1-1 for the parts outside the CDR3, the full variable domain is SQTIHQWPATLVQPVGSPLSLECTVEGTSNPNLYWYRQAAGRGLQLLFYSVGIGQISSEVPQNLSASRPQDRQFILSSKKLLLSDSGFYLCAWIPPLNTEAFFGQGTRLTVV.

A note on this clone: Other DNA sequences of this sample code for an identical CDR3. The CDR3 DNA reads as TGTGCCAGTAGTATCGGGCAAGAGACCCAGTACTTC. The encoded protein is CASSIGQETQYF. V gene TRBV19 combines with J gene TRBJ2-5; D not resolved. This CDR3 is built from 12 residues. Germline CDR1 and CDR2: LNHDA and SQIVND (reference sequence). The V gene lost 3 bases and the J gene lost 2 bases, with 4 bases spanning the gap.

CDR3 DNA sequence: TGTGCCAGCAGCTTAAGGCTGCCGCTAGCGATTGGCTACACCTTC. It is translated as CASSLRLPLAIGYTF. This chain connects TRBV7-8 to TRBJ1-2; D uncertain. Trimming removed 2 bases at V and 7 bases at J, with 17 bases between. Germline V gene data show CDR1 as SGHVS and CDR2 as FQNEAQ. The CDR3 totals 15 residues.

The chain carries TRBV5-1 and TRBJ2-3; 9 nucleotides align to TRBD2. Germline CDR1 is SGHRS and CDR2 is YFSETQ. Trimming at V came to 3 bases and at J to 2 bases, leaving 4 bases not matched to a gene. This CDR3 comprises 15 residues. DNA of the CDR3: TGCGCCAGCAGCTGGACTAGCGCCGACACAGATACGCAGTATTTT. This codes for CASSWTSADTDTQYF. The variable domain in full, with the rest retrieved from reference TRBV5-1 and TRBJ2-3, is KAGVTQTPRYLIKTRGQQVTLSCSPISGHRSVSWYQQTPGQGLQFLFEYFSETQRNKGNFPGRFSGRQFSNSRSEMNVSTLELGDSALYLCASSWTSADTDTQYFGPGTRLTVL.

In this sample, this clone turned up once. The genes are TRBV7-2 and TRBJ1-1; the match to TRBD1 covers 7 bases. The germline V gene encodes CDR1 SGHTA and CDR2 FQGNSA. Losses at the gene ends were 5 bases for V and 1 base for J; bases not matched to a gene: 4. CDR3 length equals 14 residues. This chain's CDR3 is CASSPRGGNTEAFF. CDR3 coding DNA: TGTGCCAGCAGCCCCAGGGGGGGGAACACTGAAGCTTTCTTT.

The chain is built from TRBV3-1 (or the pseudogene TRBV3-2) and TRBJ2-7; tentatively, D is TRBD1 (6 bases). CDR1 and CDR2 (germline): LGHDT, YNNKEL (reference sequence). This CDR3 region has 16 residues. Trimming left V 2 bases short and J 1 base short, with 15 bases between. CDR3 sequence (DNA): TGTGCCAGCAGCCAAACAGGGCCGCCTCGATCCTACGAGCAGTACTTC. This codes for CASSQTGPPRSYEQYF.

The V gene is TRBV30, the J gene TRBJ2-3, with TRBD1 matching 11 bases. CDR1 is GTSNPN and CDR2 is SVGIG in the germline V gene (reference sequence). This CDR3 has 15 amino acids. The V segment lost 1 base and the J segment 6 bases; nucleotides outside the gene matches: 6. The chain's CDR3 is CAWSAGQGAGDTQYF. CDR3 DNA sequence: TGTGCCTGGAGTGCAGGACAGGGGGCAGGGGATACGCAGTATTTT.

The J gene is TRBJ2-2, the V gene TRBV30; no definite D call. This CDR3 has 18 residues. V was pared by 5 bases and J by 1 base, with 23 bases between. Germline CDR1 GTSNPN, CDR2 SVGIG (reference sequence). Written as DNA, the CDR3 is TGTGCCTGGGCCCTATTCCGCGGAAGGGCGGAGAACACCGGGGAGCTGTTTTTT. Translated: CAWALFRGRAENTGELFF.

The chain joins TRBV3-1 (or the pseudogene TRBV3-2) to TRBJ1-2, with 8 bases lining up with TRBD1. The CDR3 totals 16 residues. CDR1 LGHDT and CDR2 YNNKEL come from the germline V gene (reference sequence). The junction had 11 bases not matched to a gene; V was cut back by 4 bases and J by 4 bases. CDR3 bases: TGTGCCAGCAGCCGAAACTCCGTCGGACAGGGCTATGGCTACACCTTC. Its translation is CASSRNSVGQGYGYTF.

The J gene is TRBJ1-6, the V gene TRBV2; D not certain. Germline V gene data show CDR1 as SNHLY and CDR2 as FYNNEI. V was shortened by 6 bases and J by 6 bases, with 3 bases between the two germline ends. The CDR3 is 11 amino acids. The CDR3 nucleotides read TGTGCCAGCAGCATTAATTCACCCCTCCACTTT. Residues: CASSINSPLHF.